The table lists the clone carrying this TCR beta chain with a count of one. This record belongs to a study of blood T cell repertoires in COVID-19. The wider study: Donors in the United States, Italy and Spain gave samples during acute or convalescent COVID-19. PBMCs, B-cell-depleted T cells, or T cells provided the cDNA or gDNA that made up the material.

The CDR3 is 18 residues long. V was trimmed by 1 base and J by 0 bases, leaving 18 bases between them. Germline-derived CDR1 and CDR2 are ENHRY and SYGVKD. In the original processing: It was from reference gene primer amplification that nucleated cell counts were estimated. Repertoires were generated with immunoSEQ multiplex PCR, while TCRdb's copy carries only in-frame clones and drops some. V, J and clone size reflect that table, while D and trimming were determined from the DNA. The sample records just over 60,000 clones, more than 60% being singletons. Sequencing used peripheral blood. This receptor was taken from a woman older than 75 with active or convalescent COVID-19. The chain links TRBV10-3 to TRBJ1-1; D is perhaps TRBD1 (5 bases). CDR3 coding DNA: TGTGCCATCAGTGAGTTTCCGCCAGGGTCCATTATGAACACTGAAGCTTTCTTT. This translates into CAISEFPPGSIMNTEAFF.